The 21 T cell receptor beta chains given below trace back to one sample, sequenced in a study of breast tumors, draining lymph nodes, adjacent tissues. TCRdb recomputed calls from the multiplex PCR reads with MiXCR, one row per CDR3 protein. The data show some 100,000 distinct CDR3 sequences, around 20% seen once. Axillary draining lymph nodes of breast cancer patients supplied the node samples. Sequenced: axillary lymph node tissue. The receptors originated from a female donor with breast cancer. Some clones in this sample may be carry-over from other donors' samples.

Ten or more counts support this clonotype. The J gene is TRBJ1-6, the V gene TRBV6-5, with a possible D match to TRBD1 (5 bases). The CDR3 totals 15 residues. Germline V gene lookup returns CDR1 MNHEY and CDR2 SVGAGI. With 2 bases removed from V and 9 bases from J, the gap between germline ends came to 14 bases. CDR3 sequence reads: CASSYQSGKGSPLHF. The CDR3 nucleotides read TGTGCCAGCAGTTACCAGTCAGGGAAGGGTTCACCCCTCCACTTT.

A word on this clonotype: A much larger clone differs from this one at a single base, so this may be a read error. This chain connects TRBV30 to TRBJ2-7; no reliable D call. The CDR3 runs 14 residues. V was shortened by 3 bases and J by 7 bases, with 19 bases between the two germline ends. CDR1 GTSNPN and CDR2 SVGIG come from the germline V gene (reference sequence). This CDR3 is CAWRDLRKASEQYF. DNA of the CDR3: TGTGCCTGGAGGGATCTCCGAAAAGCGAGTGAGCAGTACTTC.

This clonotype was seen ten or more times. V is TRBV24-1 and J is TRBJ2-7; 9 bases agree with TRBD1. The junction had 13 bases not matched to a gene; V was cut back by 0 bases and J by 2 bases. The CDR3 has 19 amino acids. Germline assignment: CDR1 KGHDR and CDR2 SFDVKD. This CDR3 is CATSDLWYGRDRAAYEQYF. Here the CDR3 DNA reads TGTGCCACCAGTGATTTGTGGTATGGAAGGGACAGGGCCGCCTACGAGCAGTACTTC.

This clonotype was seen many times. The chain combines TRBV5-6 with TRBJ2-2; D is uncertain. CDR1 and CDR2 (germline): SGHDT, YYEEEE. Trimming removed 5 bases from V and 6 bases from J, with 8 bases in between. The CDR3 extends over 12 amino acids. The CDR3 sequence: CASSWSAGELFF. CDR3 bases: TGTGCCAGCAGTTGGTCGGCCGGGGAGCTGTTTTTT.

This clonotype was observed at least ten times. The chain recombines TRBV5-1 with TRBJ2-7; D possibly matches TRBD1 or TRBD2 (5 bases each). The V end lost 5 bases, the J end lost 2 bases, and 17 bases lay between the germline ends. CDR3 size: 15 residues. CDR1 and CDR2 from the germline V gene are SGHRS and YFSETQ. The CDR3 is CASRRGVGLTYEQYF. CDR3 bases: TGCGCCAGCAGAAGGGGAGTAGGCTTAACCTACGAGCAGTACTTC. Together with reference TRBV5-1 and TRBJ2-7, the CDR3 gives the full variable domain: KAGVTQTPRYLIKTRGQQVTLSCSPISGHRSVSWYQQTPGQGLQFLFEYFSETQRNKGNFPGRFSGRQFSNSRSEMNVSTLELGDSALYLCASRRGVGLTYEQYFGPGTRLTVT.

Many counts were recorded for this clonotype. This chain uses TRBV5-5 with TRBJ2-7, with no clear D. The CDR3 is made up of 15 amino acids. Germline values: CDR1 SGHKS, CDR2 YYEKEE (reference sequence). V lost 5 bases and J lost 8, with 23 bases in between. This CDR3 is CASSLPLVGLMKQYF. CDR3 DNA: TGTGCCAGCAGTCTACCCCTGGTAGGGTTAATGAAGCAGTACTTC.

The rearrangement joins TRBV18 to TRBJ2-5, with 7 bases fitting TRBD1. Germline assignment: CDR1 KGHSH and CDR2 LQKENI. The CDR3 extends over 13 amino acids. V shed 9 bases and J 6 bases; nucleotides not matched to a gene: 10. CDR3 DNA sequence: TGTGCCAGTCGACCGGGACAGAGAAAGACCCAGTACTTC. Amino acids: CASRPGQRKTQYF.

This clonotype was seen many times. The chain has TRBV12-3 or TRBV12-4 and TRBJ1-2, with 10 bases fitting TRBD1. The CDR3 runs 15 residues. V trimming: 4 bases; J trimming: 8 bases; junction bases outside the gene matches: 10. The CDR3 bases are TGTGCCAGCAGTTCGGGACAGGGGAGTTCTCTCGGCTACACCTTC. Translated, it gives CASSSGQGSSLGYTF.

There are many counts of this clonotype. The V and J genes are TRBV7-9 and TRBJ1-2, with TRBD1 as a possible D gene (5 bases). Between the trimmed V and J ends, which lost 0 bases and 7 bases, there was a span of 9 bases. The CDR3 loop spans 13 amino acids. The V gene's germline CDR1 is SEHNR and CDR2 FQNEAQ (reference sequence). CDR3 amino acids: CASSLADSFGYTF. The CDR3 region has the DNA TGTGCCAGCAGCTTAGCAGACAGCTTTGGCTACACCTTC.

This clonotype was found many times. The chain has TRBV29-1 and TRBJ2-1; a possible D gene is TRBD1 (5 bases). The germline CDR1 and CDR2 sequences are SQVTM and ANQGSEA. V lost 5 bases and J lost 7, with 24 bases in between. CDR3 size: 16 residues. The CDR3 region has the DNA TGCAGCGTTCCCAACCCCGGGCAGGGTATCGAGAATGAGCAGTTCTTC. The encoded protein is CSVPNPGQGIENEQFF.

This clonotype was counted at least ten times. This CDR3 is CASSLEAGVSPLHF. The CDR3 DNA sequence: TGTGCCAGCAGCTTAGAGGCAGGGGTCTCACCCCTCCACTTT. The chain recombines TRBV11-2 with TRBJ1-6; weak D call: TRBD1 (6 bases). Germline V gene data show CDR1 as SGHAT and CDR2 as FQNNGV. CDR3 size: 14 residues. The V and J ends lost 0 bases and 10 bases respectively, with 10 bases between them.

This clonotype has a count of ten or more. The chain employs TRBV7-6 and TRBJ1-2; 10 nucleotides agree with TRBD1. V lost 5 bases and J lost 8; bases outside the gene matches: 17. CDR1 SGHVS and CDR2 FNYEAQ come from the germline V gene. The CDR3 sequence is 17 residues long. The CDR3 region is CASSPYVERQGARGYTF. The CDR3 nucleotides are TGTGCCAGCAGCCCCTACGTAGAGAGACAGGGGGCGCGCGGCTACACCTTC.

This clonotype was counted ten times or more. The chain is built from TRBV2 and TRBJ1-2, with 8 bases lining up with TRBD1. This CDR3 comprises 13 residues. From germline, CDR1 is SNHLY and CDR2 FYNNEI. Trimming at V came to 7 bases and at J to 5 bases, leaving 6 bases not matched to a gene. The CDR3 region is CASTGQGTYGYTF. CDR3 in DNA: TGTGCCAGCACCGGACAGGGAACATATGGCTACACCTTC.

This clonotype was seen repeatedly, ten times or more. This sequence joins TRBV19 and TRBJ2-1; D perhaps matches TRBD1 (5 bases). Germline CDR1 LNHDA, CDR2 SQIVND (reference sequence). The CDR3 runs to 16 residues. The V and J ends lost 3 bases and 2 bases respectively, with 14 bases between them. The CDR3 region is CASSMGRGTTYNEQFF. CDR3 in DNA: TGTGCCAGTAGTATGGGGCGCGGAACTACCTACAATGAGCAGTTCTTC.

Many counts were recorded for this clonotype. The V gene is TRBV20-1, the J gene TRBJ2-5; 7 bases agree with TRBD2. This CDR3 region has 13 residues. Per the germline V gene, CDR1 is DFQATT and CDR2 is SNEGSKA (reference sequence). The ends lost 6 bases at V and 5 bases at J; junction bases unmatched: 9. As DNA, the CDR3 is TGCAGTGCCCCCCAAAGCGGGAAGGAGACCCAGTACTTC. Translation gives CSAPQSGKETQYF.

This clonotype appeared many times. The chain has TRBV20-1 and TRBJ2-1; possibly TRBD2 for D (6 bases). V was trimmed by 3 bases and J by 4 bases, leaving 13 bases between them. The CDR3 spans 14 residues. Germline lookup yields CDR1 DFQATT and CDR2 SNEGSKA (reference sequence). The CDR3 nucleotides read TGCAGTGCTAGGGGGCGGGACCATTACAATGAGCAGTTCTTC. This codes for CSARGRDHYNEQFF.

The chain uses TRBV5-5 and TRBJ1-5, with D possibly matching TRBD2 (5 bases). The DNA end is a closer match to TRBJ2-3, so the J assignment may be wrong. CDR1 and CDR2 from the germline V gene are SGHKS and YYEKEE (reference sequence). The CDR3 covers 18 residues. The CDR3 DNA is TGTGCCAGCAGCCAACCCCTCGGGGAGACTTATAGCAATCAGCCCCAGTATTTT. Translating gives CASSQPLGETYSNQPQYF.

Ten or more counts support this clonotype. This sequence joins TRBV7-2 and TRBJ2-3; D possibly corresponds to TRBD2 (6 bases). The V gene lost 4 bases and the J gene lost 4 bases, with 9 bases spanning the gap. The length of the CDR3 is 13 residues. CDR1 is SGHTA and CDR2 is FQGNSA in the germline V gene. The CDR3 bases are TGTGCCAGCAGCTGGGGACTTCCAGATACGCAGTATTTT. Encoded protein: CASSWGLPDTQYF.

The rearrangement uses TRBV19 and TRBJ1-5; a weak D match, TRBD1 (5 bases). Per germline, CDR1 LNHDA and CDR2 SQIVND (reference sequence). Trimming left V 6 bases short and J 5 bases short, with 20 bases between. The CDR3 runs to 16 residues. The CDR3 sequence is CASRQRTKGRDQPQHF. DNA of the CDR3: TGTGCCAGTAGACAAAGGACAAAAGGACGAGATCAGCCCCAGCATTTT.

The table lists this clonotype with many counts. This chain joins TRBV20-1 and TRBJ1-2; no clear D gene. The CDR3 is 17 amino acids. Trimming pared 5 bases from V and 3 bases from J, leaving 25 bases between. Germline CDR1 is DFQATT and CDR2 is SNEGSKA (reference sequence). CDR3 bases: TGCAGTGCTCCCCGTAGGGATGCCCCGAATGGGGACTATGGCTACACCTTC. This sequence encodes CSAPRRDAPNGDYGYTF.

This clonotype was counted ten times or more. The chain's CDR3 is CSARDRVSNQPQHF. The CDR3 DNA reads as TGCAGTGCTAGAGACAGGGTGAGCAATCAGCCCCAGCATTTT. The chain joins TRBV20-1 to TRBJ1-5; maybe TRBD1 (5 bases). The CDR3 is 14 amino acids. V was shortened by 0 bases and J by 1 base, with 7 bases between the two germline ends. CDR1 is DFQATT and CDR2 is SNEGSKA in the germline V gene (reference sequence).